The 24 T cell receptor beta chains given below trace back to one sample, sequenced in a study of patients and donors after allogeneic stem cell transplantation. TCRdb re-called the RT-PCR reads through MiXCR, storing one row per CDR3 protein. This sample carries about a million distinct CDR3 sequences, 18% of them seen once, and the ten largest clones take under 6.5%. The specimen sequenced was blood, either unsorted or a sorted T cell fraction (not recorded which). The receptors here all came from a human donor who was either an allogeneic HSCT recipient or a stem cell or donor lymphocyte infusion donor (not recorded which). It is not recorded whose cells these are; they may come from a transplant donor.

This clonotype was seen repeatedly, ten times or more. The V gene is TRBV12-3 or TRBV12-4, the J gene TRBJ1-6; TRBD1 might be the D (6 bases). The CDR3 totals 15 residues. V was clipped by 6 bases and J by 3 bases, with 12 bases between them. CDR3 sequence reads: CASRTGNFYNSPLHF. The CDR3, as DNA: TGTGCCAGCAGAACAGGGAATTTCTATAATTCACCCCTCCACTTT.

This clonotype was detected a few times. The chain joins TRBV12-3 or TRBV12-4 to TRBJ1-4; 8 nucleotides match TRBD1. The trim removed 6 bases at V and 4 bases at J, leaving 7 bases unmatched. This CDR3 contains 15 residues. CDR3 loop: CASSPGTGYNEKLFF. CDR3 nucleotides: TGTGCCAGCAGCCCCGGGACAGGTTATAATGAAAAACTGTTTTTT.

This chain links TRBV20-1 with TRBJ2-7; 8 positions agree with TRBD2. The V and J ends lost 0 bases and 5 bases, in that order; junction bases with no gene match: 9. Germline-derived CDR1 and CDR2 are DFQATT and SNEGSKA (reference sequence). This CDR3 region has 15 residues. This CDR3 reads CSARDPGGERDEQYF. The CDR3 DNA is TGCAGTGCTAGAGACCCCGGGGGGGAAAGGGACGAGCAGTACTTC.

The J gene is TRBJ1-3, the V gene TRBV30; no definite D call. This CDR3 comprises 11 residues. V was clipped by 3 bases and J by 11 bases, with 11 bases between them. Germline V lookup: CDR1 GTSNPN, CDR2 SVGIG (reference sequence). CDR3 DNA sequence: TGTGCCTGGAGCGCCGGGAGGGCCATATATTTT. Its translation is CAWSAGRAIYF.

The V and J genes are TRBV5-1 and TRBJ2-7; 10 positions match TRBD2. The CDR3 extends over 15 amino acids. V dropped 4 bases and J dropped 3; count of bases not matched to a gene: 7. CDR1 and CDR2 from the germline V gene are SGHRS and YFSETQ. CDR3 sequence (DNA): TGCGCCAGCAGCCGGACTAGCGGAGAAGTCTACGAGCAGTACTTC. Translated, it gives CASSRTSGEVYEQYF.

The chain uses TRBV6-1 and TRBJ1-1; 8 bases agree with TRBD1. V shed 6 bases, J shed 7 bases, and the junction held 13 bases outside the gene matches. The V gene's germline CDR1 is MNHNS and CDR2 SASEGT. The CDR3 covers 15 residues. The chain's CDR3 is CASRPLLQGGVEAFF. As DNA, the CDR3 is TGTGCCAGCAGACCCCTCTTACAGGGGGGTGTTGAAGCTTTCTTT.

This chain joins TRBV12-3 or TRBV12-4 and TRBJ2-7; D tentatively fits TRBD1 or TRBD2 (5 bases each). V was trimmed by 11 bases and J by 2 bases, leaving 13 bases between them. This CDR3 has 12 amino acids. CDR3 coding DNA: TGTGCCTGTGAACCGGGACCCTACGAGCAGTACTTC. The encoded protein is CACEPGPYEQYF.

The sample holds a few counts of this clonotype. CDR3 coding DNA: TGTGCCAGCAGCTTAATAGAATACAGGGTGGAAGCTTTCTTT. Translating gives CASSLIEYRVEAFF. The chain carries TRBV7-2 and TRBJ1-1; D might be TRBD1 (6 bases). The germline gives CDR1 SGHTA, CDR2 FQGNSA. Trimming shortened V by 2 bases and J by 8 bases, and 15 bases separated the two germline ends. There are 14 residues in the CDR3.

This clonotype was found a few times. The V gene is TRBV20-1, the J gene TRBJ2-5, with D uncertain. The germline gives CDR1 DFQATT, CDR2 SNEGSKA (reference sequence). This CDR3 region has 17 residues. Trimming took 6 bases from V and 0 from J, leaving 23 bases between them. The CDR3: CSARPDPTRIHQETQYF. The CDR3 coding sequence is TGCAGTGCCCGCCCGGACCCGACTCGGATACACCAAGAGACCCAGTACTTC.

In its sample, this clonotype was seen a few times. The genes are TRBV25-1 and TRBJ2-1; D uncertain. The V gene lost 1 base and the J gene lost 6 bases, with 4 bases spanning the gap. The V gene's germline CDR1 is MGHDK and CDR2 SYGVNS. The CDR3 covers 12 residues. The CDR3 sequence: CASSEFGNEQFF. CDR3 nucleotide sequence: TGTGCCAGCAGTGAATTTGGCAATGAGCAGTTCTTC.

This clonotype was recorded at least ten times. CDR3 region: CSASRDRGRREAFF. In nucleotides, the CDR3 is TGCAGTGCTTCCCGGGACAGGGGGCGCAGAGAAGCTTTCTTT. This chain uses TRBV20-1 with TRBJ1-1; 12 positions match TRBD1. The CDR3 runs to 14 residues. After removal of 5 bases from V and 8 bases from J, the junction contained 9 bases not matched to a gene. Germline CDR1 and CDR2: DFQATT and SNEGSKA (reference sequence).

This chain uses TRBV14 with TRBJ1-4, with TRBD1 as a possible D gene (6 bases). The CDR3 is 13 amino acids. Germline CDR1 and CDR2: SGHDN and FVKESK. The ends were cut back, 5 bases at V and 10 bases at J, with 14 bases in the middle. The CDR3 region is CASSFKTGRKLFF. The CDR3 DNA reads TGTGCCAGCAGCTTCAAAACAGGGCGAAAACTGTTTTTT.

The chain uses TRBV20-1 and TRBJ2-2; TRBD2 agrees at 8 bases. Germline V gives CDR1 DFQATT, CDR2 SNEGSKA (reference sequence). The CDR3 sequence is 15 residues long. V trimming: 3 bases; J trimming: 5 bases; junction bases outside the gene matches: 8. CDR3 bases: TGCAGTGCTAGGAGTAGCGGGACCGCGACCGGGGAGCTGTTTTTT. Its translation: CSARSSGTATGELFF.

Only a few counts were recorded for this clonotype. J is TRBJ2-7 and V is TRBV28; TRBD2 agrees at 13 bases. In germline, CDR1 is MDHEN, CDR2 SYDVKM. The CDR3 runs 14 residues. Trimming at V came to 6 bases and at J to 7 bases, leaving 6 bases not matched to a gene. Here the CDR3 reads CASSAGLAGEEQYF. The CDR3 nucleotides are TGTGCCAGCAGCGCCGGACTAGCGGGAGAGGAGCAGTACTTC.

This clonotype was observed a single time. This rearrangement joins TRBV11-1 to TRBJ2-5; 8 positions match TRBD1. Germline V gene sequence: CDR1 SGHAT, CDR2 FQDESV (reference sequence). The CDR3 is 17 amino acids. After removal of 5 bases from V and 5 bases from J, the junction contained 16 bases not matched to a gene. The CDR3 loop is CASSMPRLDRAMETQYF. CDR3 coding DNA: TGTGCCAGCAGCATGCCCAGACTGGACAGGGCGATGGAGACCCAGTACTTC. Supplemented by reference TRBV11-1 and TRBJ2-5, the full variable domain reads EAEVAQSPRYKITEKSQAVAFWCDPISGHATLYWYRQILGQGPELLVQFQDESVVDDSQLPKDRFSAERLKGVDSTLKIQPAELGDSAMYLCASSMPRLDRAMETQYFGPGTRLLVL.

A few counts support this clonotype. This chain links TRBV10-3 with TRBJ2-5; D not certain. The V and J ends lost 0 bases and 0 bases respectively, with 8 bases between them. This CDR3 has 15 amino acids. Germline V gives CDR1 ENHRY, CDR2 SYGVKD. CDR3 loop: CAISESAGNQETQYF. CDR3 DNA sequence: TGTGCCATCAGTGAGTCGGCTGGAAACCAAGAGACCCAGTACTTC.

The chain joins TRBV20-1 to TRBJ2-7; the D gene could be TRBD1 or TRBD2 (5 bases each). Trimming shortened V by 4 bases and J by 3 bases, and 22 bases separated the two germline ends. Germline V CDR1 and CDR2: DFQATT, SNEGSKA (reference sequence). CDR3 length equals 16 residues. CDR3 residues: CSANPPGPRVGYEQYF. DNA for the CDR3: TGCAGTGCTAACCCACCGGGACCCAGGGTAGGCTACGAGCAGTACTTC.

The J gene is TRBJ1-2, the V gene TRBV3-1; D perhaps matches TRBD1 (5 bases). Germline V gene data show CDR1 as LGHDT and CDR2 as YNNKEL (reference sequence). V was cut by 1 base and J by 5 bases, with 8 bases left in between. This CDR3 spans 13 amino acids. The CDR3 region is CASSQGEGYGYTF. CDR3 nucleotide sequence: TGTGCCAGCAGCCAAGGGGAGGGGTATGGCTACACCTTC. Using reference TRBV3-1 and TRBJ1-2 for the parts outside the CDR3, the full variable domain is DTAVSQTPKYLVTQMGNDKSIKCEQNLGHDTMYWYKQDSKKFLKIMFSYNNKELIINETVPNRFSPKSPDKAHLNLHINSLELGDSAVYFCASSQGEGYGYTFGSGTRLTVV.

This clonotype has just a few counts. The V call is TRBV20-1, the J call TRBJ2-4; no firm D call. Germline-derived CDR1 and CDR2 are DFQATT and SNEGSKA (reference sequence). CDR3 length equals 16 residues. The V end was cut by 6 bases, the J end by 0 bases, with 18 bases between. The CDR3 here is CSAVNARFPAKNIQYF. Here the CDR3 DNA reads TGCAGTGCCGTCAACGCCCGTTTTCCAGCCAAAAACATTCAGTACTTC.

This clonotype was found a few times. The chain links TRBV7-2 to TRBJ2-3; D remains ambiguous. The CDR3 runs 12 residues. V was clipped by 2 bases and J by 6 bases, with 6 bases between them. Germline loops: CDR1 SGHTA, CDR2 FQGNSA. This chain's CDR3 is CASSLKQDTQYF. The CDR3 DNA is TGTGCCAGCAGCTTAAAACAGGATACGCAGTATTTT.

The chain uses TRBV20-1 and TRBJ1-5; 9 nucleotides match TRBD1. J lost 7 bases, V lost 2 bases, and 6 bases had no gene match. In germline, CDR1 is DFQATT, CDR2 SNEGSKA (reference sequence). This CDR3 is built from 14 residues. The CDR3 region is CSARSGQGSQPQHF. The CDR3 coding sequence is TGCAGTGCTAGATCAGGACAGGGGAGCCAGCCCCAGCATTTT.

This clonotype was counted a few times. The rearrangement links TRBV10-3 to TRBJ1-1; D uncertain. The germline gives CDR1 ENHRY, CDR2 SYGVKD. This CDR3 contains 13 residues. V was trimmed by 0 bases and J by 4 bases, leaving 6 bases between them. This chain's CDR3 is CAISESTITEAFF. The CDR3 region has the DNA TGTGCCATCAGTGAGTCGACAATCACTGAAGCTTTCTTT.

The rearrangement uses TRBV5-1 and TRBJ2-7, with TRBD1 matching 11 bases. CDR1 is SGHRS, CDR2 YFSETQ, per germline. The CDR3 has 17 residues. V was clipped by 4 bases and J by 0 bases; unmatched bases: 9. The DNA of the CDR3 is TGCGCCAGCAGCACCGGACAGGGGGCTATCTACTCCTACGAGCAGTACTTC. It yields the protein CASSTGQGAIYSYEQYF.

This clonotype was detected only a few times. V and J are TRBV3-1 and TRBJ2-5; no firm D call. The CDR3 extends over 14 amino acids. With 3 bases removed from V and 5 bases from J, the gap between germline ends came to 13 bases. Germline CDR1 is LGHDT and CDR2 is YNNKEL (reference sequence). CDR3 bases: TGTGCCAGCAGCCAGGACCAGATTCGGGAGACCCAGTACTTC. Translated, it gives CASSQDQIRETQYF.